These 22 T cell receptor beta chains share one sample of origin, sequenced in a study of identical twins. TCRdb reprocessed the 5' RACE reads via MiXCR and lists one record per CDR3 protein. In the table there are roughly 1,500,000 distinct CDR3 sequences, roughly 35% of which are singletons. The sequenced material came from cord blood. These receptors were taken from a newborn girl in good health.

This clonotype has more than one count but fewer than ten. The CDR3 DNA follows: TGTGCCAGCAGCTTAGATGGGCGACGCACAGATACGCAGTATTTT. It yields the protein CASSLDGRRTDTQYF. This chain links TRBV7-2 with TRBJ2-3; D uncertain. V was clipped by 1 base and J by 1 base, with 9 bases between them. From germline, CDR1 is SGHTA and CDR2 FQGNSA. The CDR3 spans 15 residues.

The gene calls are TRBV6-1 and TRBJ1-1; TRBD1 is a possible D gene (6 bases). The CDR3 spans 15 residues. Germline assignment: CDR1 MNHNS and CDR2 SASEGT. V was clipped by 2 bases and J by 0 bases, with 10 bases between them. This CDR3 reads CASSEFTGLNTEAFF. CDR3 in DNA: TGTGCCAGCAGTGAATTTACAGGGCTGAACACTGAAGCTTTCTTT.

This clonotype was detected only a few times. The V gene is TRBV18, the J gene TRBJ1-1, with 9 positions matching TRBD1. Trimming took 3 bases from V and 5 from J; bases not matched to a gene: 13. CDR1 KGHSH and CDR2 LQKENI come from the germline V gene. The CDR3 contains 17 residues. CDR3 in amino acids: CASSPGTGRLGGTEAFF. DNA for the CDR3: TGTGCCAGCTCACCGGGGACAGGGAGGCTCGGTGGTACTGAAGCTTTCTTT.

V and J are TRBV6-1 and TRBJ1-5; the D is unclear. Germline V gives CDR1 MNHNS, CDR2 SASEGT. The CDR3 runs to 11 residues. V lost 6 bases and J 5 bases, leaving 5 bases between the germline ends. CDR3: CASSDYQPQHF. The CDR3 DNA sequence: TGTGCCAGCAGCGATTATCAGCCCCAGCATTTT.

The gene calls are TRBV30 and TRBJ1-5; D remains unclear. V gave up 4 bases and J gave up 0 bases, with 10 bases separating them. There are 14 residues in the CDR3. Germline loops: CDR1 GTSNPN, CDR2 SVGIG (reference sequence). The DNA for the CDR3 is TGTGCCTGGAACTATGGCGTTAGCAATCAGCCCCAGCATTTT. Amino acids: CAWNYGVSNQPQHF.

The V gene is TRBV11-2, the J gene TRBJ2-4; D call uncertain. Trimming took 0 bases from V and 13 from J, leaving 16 bases between them. Per germline, CDR1 SGHAT and CDR2 FQNNGV. The CDR3 consists of 14 residues. CDR3 region: CASSLDGQFYGQYF. The CDR3 DNA is TGTGCCAGCAGCTTAGATGGCCAGTTTTACGGGCAGTACTTC.

The chain has TRBV29-1 and TRBJ2-3; TRBD1 might be the D (5 bases). Trimming removed 6 bases from V and 0 bases from J, with 13 bases in between. The germline V gene has CDR1 SQVTM and CDR2 ANQGSEA. CDR3 length: 14 residues. The CDR3 nucleotides are TGCAGCGTCGACGACAGCCCTAGCACAGATACGCAGTATTTT. It yields the protein CSVDDSPSTDTQYF.

The chain is built from TRBV20-1 and TRBJ2-4, with a weak D call TRBD1 (5 bases). The germline CDR1 and CDR2 sequences are DFQATT and SNEGSKA (reference sequence). With 1 base removed from V and 0 bases from J, the gap between germline ends came to 28 bases. The CDR3 covers 21 residues. The CDR3 sequence: CSARARKPQGAYRVAKNIQYF. CDR3 nucleotides: TGCAGTGCTAGAGCCCGAAAACCCCAGGGTGCCTACCGTGTAGCCAAAAACATTCAGTACTTC.

The V gene is TRBV27, the J gene TRBJ2-5; 8 nucleotides match TRBD1. This CDR3 region has 15 residues. The V gene end was trimmed by 5 bases and the J gene end by 2 bases; junction bases not matched to a gene: 7. Germline-derived CDR1 and CDR2 are MNHEY and SMNVEV (reference sequence). The DNA of the CDR3 is TGTGCCAGCAGTCTTAACAGGGGGAATCAAGAGACCCAGTACTTC. Encoded protein: CASSLNRGNQETQYF.

The V and J genes are TRBV20-1 and TRBJ2-2, with TRBD2 matching 16 bases. Germline V gene data show CDR1 as DFQATT and CDR2 as SNEGSKA (reference sequence). The J segment lost 6 bases and the V segment lost 4 bases, leaving 5 bases of the junction unmatched. CDR3 length: 16 amino acids. As DNA, the CDR3 is TGCAGTGCTACGCCCGGGACTAGCGGGAGGGCCGGGGAGCTGTTTTTT. Translating it yields CSATPGTSGRAGELFF.

J is TRBJ2-7 and V is TRBV9; D remains unclear. The germline CDR1 and CDR2 sequences are SGDLS and YYNGEE. V was clipped by 0 bases and J by 3 bases, with 10 bases between them. This CDR3 region has 14 residues. The chain's CDR3 is CASSVDPGVYEQYF. In DNA form, the CDR3 reads TGTGCCAGCAGCGTAGACCCAGGTGTCTACGAGCAGTACTTC.

This clonotype was counted only a few times. The chain uses TRBV5-1 and TRBJ1-2, with a possible D match to TRBD1 (6 bases). The CDR3 spans 16 residues. The germline V gene encodes CDR1 SGHRS and CDR2 YFSETQ. Trimming left V 1 base short and J 4 bases short, with 17 bases between. CDR3 residues: CASSLRETGSGYGYTF. The CDR3 bases are TGCGCCAGCAGCTTGAGGGAGACAGGTTCTGGCTATGGCTACACCTTC. Complete variable domain (other parts from reference TRBV5-1 and TRBJ1-2): KAGVTQTPRYLIKTRGQQVTLSCSPISGHRSVSWYQQTPGQGLQFLFEYFSETQRNKGNFPGRFSGRQFSNSRSEMNVSTLELGDSALYLCASSLRETGSGYGYTFGSGTRLTVV.

The chain couples TRBV20-1 to TRBJ2-1; 8 bases are shared with TRBD2. The trim removed 0 bases at V and 8 bases at J, leaving 9 bases unmatched. Per the germline V gene, CDR1 is DFQATT and CDR2 is SNEGSKA (reference sequence). The CDR3 length is 15 residues. Here the CDR3 reads CSARDQGGRTDEQFF. The CDR3 region has the DNA TGCAGTGCTAGAGATCAAGGCGGGAGGACCGATGAGCAGTTCTTC.

This clonotype was observed a few times. The V gene is TRBV29-1, the J gene TRBJ2-3; 8 nucleotides match TRBD1. Trimming cost V 6 bases and J 1 base; bases outside gene matches: 6. Per germline, CDR1 SQVTM and CDR2 ANQGSEA. This CDR3 has 14 amino acids. CDR3 in DNA: TGCAGCGTCCCTTCGGGACAGGGCACAGATACGCAGTATTTT. It specifies CSVPSGQGTDTQYF.

The chain uses TRBV6-4 and TRBJ2-3; TRBD2 agrees at 7 bases. The CDR3 has 16 residues. After removal of 2 bases from V and 2 bases from J, the junction contained 7 bases not matched to a gene. CDR1 is MRHNA, CDR2 SNTAGT, per germline. The CDR3 DNA reads as TGTGCCAGCAGTGACGCGTCGGGGAGGGCCACAGATACGCAGTATTTT. It is translated as CASSDASGRATDTQYF.

The rearrangement joins TRBV5-1 to TRBJ1-4; D gene ambiguous. The length of the CDR3 is 15 residues. Between the trimmed V and J ends, which lost 2 bases and 6 bases, there was a span of 14 bases. Germline-derived CDR1 and CDR2 are SGHRS and YFSETQ. For the CDR3, the DNA is TGCGCCAGCAGCTTCGCGCGAATGGAGGATGAAAAACTGTTTTTT. Residues: CASSFARMEDEKLFF.

In nucleotides, the CDR3 is TGTGCCAGCAGTTTAGGGCGGGAGGGTTTCCTCTCTGGGGCCAACGTCCTGACTTTC. This encodes CASSLGREGFLSGANVLTF. The chain is built from TRBV27 and TRBJ2-6, with 9 bases aligning to TRBD2. The CDR3 consists of 19 residues. Per the germline V gene, CDR1 is MNHEY and CDR2 is SMNVEV (reference sequence). The J segment lost 0 bases and the V segment lost 2 bases, leaving 8 bases of the junction unmatched.

In its sample, this clonotype was seen many times. The chain joins TRBV12-3 or TRBV12-4 to TRBJ1-6; D may be TRBD1 (6 bases). Between the trimmed V and J ends, which lost 5 bases and 9 bases, there was a span of 20 bases. The CDR3 consists of 16 residues. CDR3 region: CASSPSAGVHGSPLHF. The CDR3 nucleotides read TGTGCCAGCAGTCCCTCGGCAGGGGTCCACGGTTCACCCCTCCACTTT.

Only one count was recorded for this clonotype. V is TRBV4-1 and J is TRBJ1-3; D gene unclear. The CDR3 consists of 16 residues. Germline CDR1 MGHRA, CDR2 YSYEKL. V gave up 4 bases and J gave up 0 bases, with 13 bases separating them. CDR3 DNA sequence: TGCGCCAGCAGCCCCCAAAGACCGTCCTCTGGAAACACCATATATTTT. Translating it yields CASSPQRPSSGNTIYF.

A note on this clonotype: Possible read error: a much larger clone is one base away. The rearrangement uses TRBV5-1 and TRBJ1-2, with 10 bases fitting TRBD1. The V gene's germline CDR1 is SGHRS and CDR2 YFSETQ. The CDR3 has 15 residues. In DNA form, the CDR3 reads TGCGCCGGCAGCTTGTTGACCGGGACAGGGGATGGCTACACCTTC. It is translated as CAGSLLTGTGDGYTF.

The CDR3 sequence: CASSQEGTSGRALYNEQFF. CDR3 sequence (DNA): TGTGCCAGCAGCCAAGAAGGGACTAGCGGGAGGGCCCTCTACAATGAGCAGTTCTTC. The chain joins TRBV4-2 to TRBJ2-1; 16 bases match TRBD2. The CDR3 covers 19 residues. With 0 bases clipped from V and 3 bases from J, the junction kept 5 bases outside the gene matches. Germline lookup yields CDR1 LGHNA and CDR2 YNFKEQ.

This clonotype was seen more than once but under ten times. The chain has TRBV20-1 and TRBJ2-3; either TRBD1 or TRBD2 may fit D (5 bases each). Germline CDR1 and CDR2: DFQATT and SNEGSKA (reference sequence). This CDR3 is 15 amino acids long. V was cut by 7 bases and J by 4 bases, with 21 bases left in between. DNA for the CDR3: TGCAGTGGCTATGAGGGGCAGGGCGGCGCAGATACGCAGTATTTT. It translates to CSGYEGQGGADTQYF.